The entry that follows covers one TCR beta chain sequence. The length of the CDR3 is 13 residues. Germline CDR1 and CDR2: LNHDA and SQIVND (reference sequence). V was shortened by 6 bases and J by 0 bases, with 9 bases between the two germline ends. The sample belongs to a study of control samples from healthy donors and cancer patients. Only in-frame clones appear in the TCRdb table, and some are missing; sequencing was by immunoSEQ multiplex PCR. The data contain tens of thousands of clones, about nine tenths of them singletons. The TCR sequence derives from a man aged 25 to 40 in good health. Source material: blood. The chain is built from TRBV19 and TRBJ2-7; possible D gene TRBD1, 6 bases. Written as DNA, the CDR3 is TGTGCCAGTAGGGACAGTGTCTCCTACGAGCAGTACTTC. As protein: CASRDSVSYEQYF.